This T cell receptor beta chain was observed in a study of human T cells and chemical hapten exposure. In the study overall: Skin of the upper inner arm, around 2 cm by around 2 cm, received 2% DPC for sensitization. DPC 0.01% went on the upper back by patch test, with reading at 6 days.

The germline V gene has CDR1 SGHTA and CDR2 FQGNSA. Trimming took off 0 bases at V and 2 bases at J, with 7 bases between the two ends. The CDR3 covers 14 residues. This clonotype came up once. TCRdb fed the RACE reads into MiXCR, producing one record per CDR3 protein. The table records a few hundred thousand distinct CDR3 sequences, over 6% of them present only once. Time point given: patch test 2, 6 weeks after DPC sensitization. Sample treatment: therapeutic diphenylcyclopropenone sensitization with weekly scalp DPC. Alopecia patients between 18 and 70 years old and suitable for DPC were used as donors.

The origin of this receptor is a woman between 18 and 29 years old with alopecia areata. Some clones in this sample may be carry-over from other donors' samples. The sequenced sample was whole blood, obtained in connection with sensitization to the hapten diphenylcyclopropenone (DPC). The J gene is TRBJ2-5, the V gene TRBV7-2; no clear D. This CDR3 is CASSLAYQQETQYF. CDR3 nucleotides: TGTGCCAGCAGCTTAGCCTATCAGCAAGAGACCCAGTACTTC. Full variable domain (outside the CDR3, taken from reference TRBV7-2 and TRBJ2-5): GAGVSQSPSNKVTEKGKDVELRCDPISGHTALYWYRQSLGQGLEFLIYFQGNSAPDKSGLPSDRFSAERTGGSVSTLTIQRTQQEDSAVYLCASSLAYQQETQYFGPGTRLLVL.